These T cell receptor beta chains were read from a single sample in a study of human T cells and chemical hapten exposure. TCRdb independently ran MiXCR on the 5' RACE reads; one entry per CDR3 protein. The table has approximately 110,000 distinct CDR3 sequences, approximately 19% seen once. These receptors were collected from a human donor in good health. The CDR3 runs from the conserved cysteine through the conserved F or W. D genes are given only for firm matches. Size values are once, few and many counts, or a class for expanded clones, and some rows have none.

D gene,J gene,clone size,V gene,CDR3 protein,CDR3 DNA
-,TRBJ1-5,few,TRBV5-5,CASSLEPWGNQPQHF,TGTGCCAGCAGCTTGGAACCCTGGGGCAATCAGCCCCAGCATTTT
TRBD2,TRBJ2-3,-,TRBV3-1,CASSQVGGRGTDTQYF,TGTGCCAGCAGCCAAGTCGGCGGGAGGGGGACAGATACGCAGTATTTT
-,TRBJ2-1,-,TRBV12-3/TRBV12-4,CASTLGPVNVNEQFF,TGTGCCAGCACCTTGGGACCCGTGAACGTCAATGAGCAGTTCTTC
TRBD2,TRBJ2-1,-,TRBV11-2,CASNDGGGVPYNEQFF,TGTGCCAGCAACGATGGGGGGGGAGTACCCTACAATGAGCAGTTCTTC
-,TRBJ2-1,-,TRBV6-2/TRBV6-3,CASGLLGQGGYNEQFF,TGTGCCAGCGGGCTCTTAGGACAGGGAGGGTACAATGAGCAGTTCTTC
TRBD1,TRBJ2-3,-,TRBV11-2,CATGQGLYTDTQYF,TGTGCCACCGGACAGGGTCTATACACAGATACGCAGTATTTT
-,TRBJ1-5,-,TRBV27,CASSLSRISGQPQHF,TGTGCCAGCAGTTTATCGCGAATATCCGGTCAGCCCCAGCATTTT
-,TRBJ2-6,-,TRBV7-9,CASSLVTSSGANVLTF,TGTGCCAGCAGCTTGGTAACTAGCTCTGGGGCCAACGTCCTGACTTTC
-,TRBJ1-3,-,TRBV15,CATSRVPSRDLYF,TGTGCCACCAGCAGAGTTCCGTCGAGGGATCTATATTTT
-,TRBJ2-6,few,TRBV20-1,CSARRGATGANVLTF,TGCAGTGCTAGACGGGGGGCTACGGGGGCCAACGTCCTGACTTTC
-,TRBJ1-5,few,TRBV29-1,CSVGGLGGEGKGGNQPQHF,TGCAGCGTTGGTGGTTTAGGGGGGGAAGGGAAAGGCGGCAATCAGCCCCAGCATTTT
-,TRBJ1-3,-,TRBV12-3/TRBV12-4,CANLLTGNTIYF,TGTGCCAACTTACTGACTGGAAACACCATATATTTT
-,TRBJ1-4,few,TRBV28,CASSLAGGREKLFF,TGTGCCAGCAGTCTAGCAGGCGGTAGGGAAAAACTGTTTTTT
TRBD2,TRBJ2-1,-,TRBV20-1,CSARLSGGYNEQFF,TGCAGTGCTCGTCTAAGCGGGGGGTACAATGAGCAGTTCTTC
TRBD1,TRBJ2-7,once,TRBV28,CASSSAGTGGFEQYF,TGTGCCAGCAGTTCTGCCGGGACAGGGGGTTTCGAGCAGTACTTC
TRBD1,TRBJ2-5,-,TRBV27,CASSPTGTGVETQYF,TGTGCCAGCTCCCCAACAGGGACAGGGGTTGAGACCCAGTACTTC
-,TRBJ2-7,few,TRBV15,CATSAGLIYEQYF,TGTGCCACCAGCGCGGGGCTAATCTACGAGCAGTACTTC
-,TRBJ2-3,many,TRBV27,CASSYSHVGRDKDTQYF,TGTGCCAGCAGTTATAGTCATGTGGGGCGGGATAAAGATACGCAGTATTTT
TRBD1,TRBJ1-4,-,TRBV18,CTSSPLQGQINEKLFF,TGTACCAGCTCACCACTTCAGGGACAGATTAATGAAAAACTGTTTTTT
-,TRBJ2-3,-,TRBV28,CASSGATGRRTDTQYF,TGTGCCAGCAGTGGAGCGACAGGCCGCCGCACAGATACGCAGTATTTT
-,TRBJ1-5,few,TRBV6-2/TRBV6-3,CASSTGQPQHF,TGTGCCAGCAGTACAGGACAGCCCCAGCATTTT
-,TRBJ1-5,few,TRBV7-8,CASSIIGSNQPQHF,TGTGCCAGCAGCATCATTGGGTCTAATCAGCCCCAGCATTTT
-,TRBJ2-3,-,TRBV20-1,CSAPPAPDTQYF,TGCAGTGCTCCACCAGCGCCAGATACGCAGTATTTT
-,TRBJ1-4,many,TRBV7-2,CASSLGRDEKLFF,TGTGCCAGCAGCTTAGGGCGAGATGAAAAACTGTTTTTT
TRBD1,TRBJ1-1,-,TRBV30,CAWKTGASTEAFF,TGTGCCTGGAAAACAGGGGCCAGCACTGAAGCTTTCTTT
TRBD2,TRBJ2-7,few,TRBV6-2/TRBV6-3,CASSRRTSGPSYEQYF,TGTGCCAGCAGCCGAAGGACTAGCGGACCCTCCTACGAGCAGTACTTC
-,TRBJ2-3,-,TRBV11-2,CASSYTDTQYF,TGTGCCAGCAGCTACACAGATACGCAGTATTTT